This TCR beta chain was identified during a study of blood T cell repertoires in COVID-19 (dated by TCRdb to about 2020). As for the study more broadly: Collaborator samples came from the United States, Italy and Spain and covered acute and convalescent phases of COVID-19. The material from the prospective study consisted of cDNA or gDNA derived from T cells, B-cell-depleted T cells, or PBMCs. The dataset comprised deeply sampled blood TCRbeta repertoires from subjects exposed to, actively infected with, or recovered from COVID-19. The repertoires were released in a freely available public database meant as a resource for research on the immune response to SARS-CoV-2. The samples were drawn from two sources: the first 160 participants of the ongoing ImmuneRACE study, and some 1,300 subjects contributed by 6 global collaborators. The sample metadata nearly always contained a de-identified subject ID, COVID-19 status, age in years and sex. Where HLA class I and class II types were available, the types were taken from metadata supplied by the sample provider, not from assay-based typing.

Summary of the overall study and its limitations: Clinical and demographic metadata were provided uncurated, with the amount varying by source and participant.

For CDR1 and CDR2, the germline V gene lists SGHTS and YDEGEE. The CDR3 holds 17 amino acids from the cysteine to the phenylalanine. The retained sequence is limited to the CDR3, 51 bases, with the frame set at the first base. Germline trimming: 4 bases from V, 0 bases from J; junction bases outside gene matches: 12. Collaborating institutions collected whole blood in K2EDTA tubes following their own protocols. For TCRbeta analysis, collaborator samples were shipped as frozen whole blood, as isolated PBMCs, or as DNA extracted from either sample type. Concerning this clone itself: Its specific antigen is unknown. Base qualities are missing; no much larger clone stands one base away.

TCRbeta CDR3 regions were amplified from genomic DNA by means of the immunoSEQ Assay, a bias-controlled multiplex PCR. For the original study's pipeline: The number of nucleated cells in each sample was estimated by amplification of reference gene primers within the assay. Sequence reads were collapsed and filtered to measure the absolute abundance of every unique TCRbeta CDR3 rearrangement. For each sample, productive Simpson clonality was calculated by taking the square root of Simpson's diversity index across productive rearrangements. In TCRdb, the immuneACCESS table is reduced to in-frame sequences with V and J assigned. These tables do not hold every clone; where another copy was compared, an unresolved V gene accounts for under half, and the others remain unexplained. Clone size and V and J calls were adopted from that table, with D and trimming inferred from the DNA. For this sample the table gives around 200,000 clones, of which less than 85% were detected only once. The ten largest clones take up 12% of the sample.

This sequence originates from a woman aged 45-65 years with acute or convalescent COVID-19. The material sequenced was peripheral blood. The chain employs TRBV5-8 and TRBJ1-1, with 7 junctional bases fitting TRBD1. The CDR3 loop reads CASSTILWGQMNTEAFF. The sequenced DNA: TGTGCCAGCAGCACCATACTATGGGGACAGATGAACACTGAAGCTTTCTTT.